One and the same sample provided the 7 T cell receptor beta chains below, sequenced in a study of blood T cell repertoires in COVID-19. Data came from immunoSEQ multiplex PCR; TCRdb stores just in-frame clones and leaves some out. The sample holds tens of thousands of clones, 65% to 80% seen once. The sample comprised peripheral blood. The origin of the receptors is a woman older than 75 with active or convalescent COVID-19.

J is TRBJ1-4 and V is TRBV7-2, with unresolved D. The CDR3 is 17 residues long. The germline V and J ends were trimmed by 1 base and 8 bases, with 20 bases remaining between them. Germline CDR1 reads SGHTA; CDR2 reads FQGNSA. CDR3 bases: TGTGCCAGCAGCTTAGTGGGGTTTCAGAGGGAAGGGGAAAAACTGTTTTTT. As protein: CASSLVGFQREGEKLFF. Supplemented by reference TRBV7-2 and TRBJ1-4, the full variable domain reads GAGVSQSPSNKVTEKGKDVELRCDPISGHTALYWYRQSLGQGLEFLIYFQGNSAPDKSGLPSDRFSAERTGGSVSTLTIQRTQQEDSAVYLCASSLVGFQREGEKLFFGSGTQLSVL.

By share, this clone ranks as medium-sized. The chain joins TRBV10-2 to TRBJ1-2; 7 bases are shared with TRBD1. Trimming cost V 6 bases and J 1 base; bases outside gene matches: 2. CDR1 is WSHSY, CDR2 SAAADI, per germline. CDR3 size: 13 residues. The CDR3 nucleotides read TGCGCCAGCAGGGACAGGATTAACTATGGCTACACCTTC. Encoded protein: CASRDRINYGYTF.

This clone was counted many times. The CDR3 bases are TGTGCCAGCAGTGCAGGGACAGGGGGCATTGAAAAACTGTTTTTT. Protein: CASSAGTGGIEKLFF. The chain links TRBV7-9 to TRBJ1-4; 12 nucleotides line up with TRBD1. Germline CDR1 SEHNR, CDR2 FQNEAQ (reference sequence). After removal of 6 bases from V and 7 bases from J, the junction contained 6 bases not matched to a gene. This CDR3 spans 15 amino acids. The whole variable domain, remainder taken from reference TRBV7-9 and TRBJ1-4, is DTGVSQNPRHKITKRGQNVTFRCDPISEHNRLYWYRQTLGQGPEFLTYFQNEAQLEKSRLLSDRFSAERPKGSFSTLEIQRTEQGDSAMYLCASSAGTGGIEKLFFGSGTQLSVL.

CDR3 residues: CASSSYTYNEQFF. Written as DNA, the CDR3 is TGTGCCAGCAGCTCGTACACCTACAATGAGCAGTTCTTC. The chain uses TRBV7-2 and TRBJ2-1, with D unclear. The germline V gene encodes CDR1 SGHTA and CDR2 FQGNSA. This CDR3 region has 13 residues. Trimming cost V 4 bases and J 2 bases, with 6 bases left between them. Full variable domain (rest looked up from reference TRBV7-2 and TRBJ2-1): GAGVSQSPSNKVTEKGKDVELRCDPISGHTALYWYRQSLGQGLEFLIYFQGNSAPDKSGLPSDRFSAERTGGSVSTLTIQRTQQEDSAVYLCASSSYTYNEQFFGPGTRLTVL.

The rearrangement uses TRBV2 and TRBJ1-2, with D perhaps TRBD1 (5 bases). Trimming removed 6 bases from V and 6 bases from J, with 17 bases in between. CDR3 length: 14 amino acids. Germline V lookup: CDR1 SNHLY, CDR2 FYNNEI. The CDR3 region is CASRAGLKVHGYTF. As DNA, the CDR3 is TGTGCCAGCAGGGCAGGGTTGAAGGTCCATGGCTACACCTTC.

This clone has more than one count but fewer than ten. V is TRBV11-2 and J is TRBJ2-5, with D possibly being TRBD1 (5 bases). From germline, CDR1 is SGHAT and CDR2 FQNNGV. CDR3 length: 16 residues. Trimming took off 5 bases at V and 5 bases at J, with 21 bases between the two ends. The CDR3 region is CASSLSDIRVVETQYF. CDR3 bases: TGTGCCAGCAGCCTAAGCGACATCAGGGTTGTGGAGACCCAGTACTTC.

The rearrangement links TRBV9 to TRBJ1-2, with TRBD1 matching over 7 bases. V was pared by 3 bases and J by 8 bases, with 16 bases of the junction left unmatched. Germline values: CDR1 SGDLS, CDR2 YYNGEE. The CDR3 extends over 16 amino acids. The DNA for the CDR3 is TGTGCCAGCAGCGCTGACGGACAGGCAGTTCTGGGAGGCTACACCTTC. Translating gives CASSADGQAVLGGYTF.